Following are 17 T cell receptor beta chains from one sample sequenced in a study of blood T cells in healthy people across ages. A second PCR, run for about 7 to 11 cycles, used a sample-barcoded 5' primer plus a J-beta primer mix. Via MiXCR, TCRdb re-called the 5' RACE reads, giving one row per CDR3 protein. The sample includes 700,000 or so distinct CDR3 sequences, about 20% of them seen just once. Material: blood. All receptors come from a man in his 70s in good health.

This chain connects TRBV6-2 or TRBV6-3 to TRBJ2-1, with D unresolved. Germline loops: CDR1 MNHEY, CDR2 SVGEGT. Trimming removed 6 bases at V and 2 bases at J, with 8 bases between. The CDR3 is 13 residues long. CDR3 amino acids: CASSTTTYNEQFF. CDR3 DNA sequence: TGTGCCAGCAGCACGACAACCTACAATGAGCAGTTCTTC.

The chain joins TRBV12-3 or TRBV12-4 to TRBJ2-1; TRBD2 matches at 13 bases. This CDR3 is built from 14 residues. V dropped 5 bases and J dropped 9; count of bases not matched to a gene: 4. This CDR3 reads CASSARLAGGEQFF. The DNA for the CDR3 is TGTGCCAGCAGTGCAAGACTAGCGGGAGGTGAGCAGTTCTTC.

The chain employs TRBV28 and TRBJ2-7; maybe TRBD1 (6 bases). From germline, CDR1 is MDHEN and CDR2 SYDVKM. This CDR3 comprises 15 residues. Trimming stripped 4 bases from V and 6 bases from J, with 19 bases between. CDR3 sequence: CASSSGDKRWGEQYF. CDR3 sequence (DNA): TGTGCCAGCAGTTCCGGGGACAAACGCTGGGGCGAGCAGTACTTC.

This clonotype came up many times. The chain links TRBV2 to TRBJ2-2; 9 nucleotides match TRBD2. After removal of 2 bases from V and 6 bases from J, the junction contained 4 bases not matched to a gene. The CDR3 runs to 15 residues. Germline CDR1 SNHLY, CDR2 FYNNEI. The chain's CDR3 is CASSEIGGGAGELFF. Written as DNA, the CDR3 is TGTGCCAGCAGTGAAATCGGCGGGGGGGCCGGGGAGCTGTTTTTT.

This clonotype appeared a few times. The V and J genes are TRBV29-1 and TRBJ1-4; tentatively, D is TRBD1 (5 bases). Trimming removed 1 base from V and 8 bases from J, with 14 bases in between. Germline V CDR1 and CDR2: SQVTM, ANQGSEA. The CDR3 is made up of 14 amino acids. CDR3 nucleotides: TGCAGCGTTGAAGGGGGCGGAATAGGCGAAAAACTGTTTTTT. Translation: CSVEGGGIGEKLFF.

J is TRBJ2-1 and V is TRBV5-1; D might be TRBD1 (6 bases). The CDR3 has 16 amino acids. The V gene's germline CDR1 is SGHRS and CDR2 YFSETQ. V lost 4 bases, J lost 0 bases, and 14 bases lay in between. The CDR3 sequence: CASSVTGLSSYNEQFF. The CDR3 DNA reads as TGCGCCAGCAGCGTAACAGGGTTAAGCTCCTACAATGAGCAGTTCTTC.

This clonotype was detected only once. The rearrangement uses TRBV14 and TRBJ2-3; 8 bases match TRBD1. Germline-derived CDR1 and CDR2 are SGHDN and FVKESK. The CDR3 loop spans 18 amino acids. V lost 4 bases, J lost 3 bases, and 15 bases stayed unmatched. In DNA form, the CDR3 reads TGTGCCAGCAGCCCCTTAGGGGGTCCAGGGGGCTGGACAGATACGCAGTATTTT. Its protein product is CASSPLGGPGGWTDTQYF.

V and J are TRBV12-3 or TRBV12-4 and TRBJ2-4; no clear D gene. This CDR3 is 12 amino acids long. Trimming took off 3 bases at V and 4 bases at J, with 4 bases between the two ends. CDR3 in amino acids: CASSLGKNIQYF. CDR3 bases: TGTGCCAGCAGTTTGGGTAAAAACATTCAGTACTTC.

The CDR3 region has the DNA TGCAGCGTTGCGTCCGGGAGCAATCAGCCCCAGCATTTT. Protein sequence: CSVASGSNQPQHF. V usage is TRBV29-1 and J usage is TRBJ1-5; D not certain. The CDR3 consists of 13 residues. The germline V and J ends were trimmed by 4 bases and 1 base, with 8 bases remaining between them. Germline lookup yields CDR1 SQVTM and CDR2 ANQGSEA.

A few counts support this clonotype. The chain joins TRBV7-6 to TRBJ1-1, with 7 bases identical to TRBD1. Germline CDR1 SGHVS, CDR2 FNYEAQ. The ends lost 4 bases at V and 1 base at J; junction bases unmatched: 6. This CDR3 has 15 amino acids. Here the CDR3 DNA reads TGTGCCAGCAGCTCACAGGGGAAAGGGAACACTGAAGCTTTCTTT. Protein: CASSSQGKGNTEAFF. Together with reference TRBV7-6 and TRBJ1-1, the CDR3 gives the full variable domain: GAGVSQSPRYKVTKRGQDVALRCDPISGHVSLYWYRQALGQGPEFLTYFNYEAQQDKSGLPNDRFSAERPEGSISTLTIQRTEQRDSAMYRCASSSQGKGNTEAFFGQGTRLTVV.

This clonotype occurred a few times. The chain combines TRBV20-1 with TRBJ2-5; a possible D gene is TRBD1 (7 bases). The CDR3 loop spans 13 amino acids. Trimming removed 6 bases at V and 5 bases at J, with 16 bases between. The germline V gene has CDR1 DFQATT and CDR2 SNEGSKA (reference sequence). The CDR3 bases are TGCAGTGCGCAGGGGGGCAGGGTCGAGACCCAGTACTTC. Protein: CSAQGGRVETQYF.

There are a few counts of this clonotype. This sequence joins TRBV7-8 and TRBJ2-2, with a weak D call TRBD2 (7 bases). Germline loops: CDR1 SGHVS, CDR2 FQNEAQ. The CDR3 consists of 16 residues. Trimming left V 6 bases short and J 4 bases short, with 18 bases between. CDR3 amino acids: CASRFGGQARTGELFF. The CDR3 DNA reads TGTGCCAGCAGGTTCGGGGGGCAGGCCCGCACCGGGGAGCTGTTTTTT.

Only a few counts were recorded for this clonotype. The chain carries TRBV6-5 and TRBJ2-4, with D possibly matching TRBD1 (6 bases). Trimming stripped 6 bases from V and 0 bases from J, with 12 bases between. The CDR3 sequence is 15 residues long. From germline, CDR1 is MNHEY and CDR2 SVGAGI. CDR3 DNA sequence: TGTGCCAGCAGCCGAGGACAGCCAGCCAAAAACATTCAGTACTTC. Its translation: CASSRGQPAKNIQYF.

The chain couples TRBV6-6 to TRBJ2-1; D gene uncertain. Germline values: CDR1 MNHNY, CDR2 SVGAGI (reference sequence). V was clipped by 5 bases and J by 7 bases, with 18 bases between them. The CDR3 has 15 amino acids. CDR3 DNA: TGTGCCAGCAGTCTCTCGACTCTGAAGTCGAATGAGCAGTTCTTC. Translated, it gives CASSLSTLKSNEQFF.

This clonotype was found a few times. This sequence joins TRBV15 and TRBJ2-5; D is ambiguous. Gene TRBJ2-7 matches the end of the DNA better, so the J call may be wrong. The CDR3 covers 14 residues. Germline V gene lookup returns CDR1 LNHNV and CDR2 YYDKDF (reference sequence). CDR3 region: CATSRDFQTYEQYV. The CDR3 region has the DNA TGTGCCACCAGCAGAGATTTTCAAACCTACGAGCAGTACGTC.

The chain combines TRBV7-2 with TRBJ2-3; 7 nucleotides align to TRBD2. This CDR3 spans 15 amino acids. Germline CDR1 reads SGHTA; CDR2 reads FQGNSA. V was clipped by 6 bases and J by 2 bases; unmatched bases: 8. CDR3 in amino acids: CASRRGGQFTDTQYF. CDR3 nucleotides: TGTGCCAGCAGGCGCGGGGGTCAGTTCACAGATACGCAGTATTTT.

CDR3 sequence (DNA): TGTGCCAGCATCCGGACAGGGTCCTACAATGAGCAGTTCTTC. As protein: CASIRTGSYNEQFF. This chain links TRBV9 with TRBJ2-1, with 8 bases matching TRBD1. This CDR3 has 14 residues. J was trimmed by 1 base and V by 6 bases; bases with no gene match: 3. Germline V gene sequence: CDR1 SGDLS, CDR2 YYNGEE.